This T cell receptor (beta chain) came from a study of T cells in localized non-small cell lung cancer. This CDR3 is 14 amino acids long. Trimming left V 4 bases short and J 6 bases short, with 15 bases between. The V gene's germline CDR1 is SGHDN and CDR2 FVKESK. Assay used: immunoSEQ multiplex PCR; TCRdb lists only in-frame clones, some missing. The sample lists about 70,000 clones, 85% to 90% occurring once. The sequencing here drew on peripheral blood, taken before any cancer treatment. This TCR was sampled from a male donor older than 55 with stage III squamous cell lung carcinoma. The chain is built from TRBV14 and TRBJ1-2; D is possibly TRBD1 (6 bases). The CDR3: CASSPTGFIHGYTF. The CDR3 bases are TGTGCCAGCAGCCCCACAGGGTTTATCCATGGCTACACCTTC.